This TCR beta chain was recovered during a study of T cell repertoires in cytomegalovirus infection. Study-wide background: An indication of both CMV infection and matching HLA type came from public TCR beta signatures.

Germline V gene sequence: CDR1 MNHEY, CDR2 SMNVEV (reference sequence). The CDR3 spans 13 residues. V lost 8 bases and J 0 bases, leaving 11 bases between the germline ends. TCRdb independently ran MiXCR on the reads; one entry per CDR3 protein. This table has fewer than 200,000 distinct CDR3 sequences, roughly 19% appearing once. Study results and caveats: Totalled public TCR beta family frequency picked out people who carried CMV plus the relevant HLA. CMV-specific TCR beta clonotypes restricted by HLA-C were the ones dominating the ex vivo response.

This clonotype was seen more than once but under ten times. The antigen is undetermined. The receptor was isolated from a human donor in good health (CMV status not recorded). Some clones in this sample may be carry-over from other donors' samples. Specimen: PBMCs. V gene TRBV27 combines with J gene TRBJ2-7; weak D call: TRBD1 (5 bases). DNA of the CDR3: TGTGCCAGCCAGGGCCATAACTCCTACGAGCAGTACTTC. Protein sequence: CASQGHNSYEQYF.